The source of this T cell receptor (beta chain) is a study of Graves' ophthalmopathy and Graves' hyperthyroidism. Study-level points and caveats: Detected in blood as well were most expanded thyroid clonotypes with frequency above 0.001.

Germline CDR1 and CDR2: MRHNA and SNTAGT. Trimming cost V 11 bases and J 4 bases, with 14 bases left between them. This CDR3 has 13 residues. The authors amplified TCR beta CDR3 regions, and they did so from RNA transcripts for repertoire sequencing. Second-round multiplex PCR followed a first-round RT-PCR using HTBI primers. Via MiXCR, TCRdb re-called the multiplex PCR reads, giving one row per CDR3 protein. The data hold about 740,000 distinct CDR3 sequences, with 35% to 50% observed a single time. Remarks on this clonotype: As yet, its antigen is unknown.

All donors with ophthalmopathy were recorded as having moderate-to-severe activity, CAS ≥3, NOSPECS ≥4 and a duration under 3 months. The receptor was isolated from an adult man with Graves' ophthalmopathy. Sequences were obtained from peripheral blood. V and J are TRBV6-4 and TRBJ1-4; D is perhaps TRBD1 (5 bases). The CDR3 here is CAGAGGSNEKLFF. The CDR3 coding sequence is TGTGCCGGAGCGGGGGGAAGTAATGAAAAACTGTTTTTT.